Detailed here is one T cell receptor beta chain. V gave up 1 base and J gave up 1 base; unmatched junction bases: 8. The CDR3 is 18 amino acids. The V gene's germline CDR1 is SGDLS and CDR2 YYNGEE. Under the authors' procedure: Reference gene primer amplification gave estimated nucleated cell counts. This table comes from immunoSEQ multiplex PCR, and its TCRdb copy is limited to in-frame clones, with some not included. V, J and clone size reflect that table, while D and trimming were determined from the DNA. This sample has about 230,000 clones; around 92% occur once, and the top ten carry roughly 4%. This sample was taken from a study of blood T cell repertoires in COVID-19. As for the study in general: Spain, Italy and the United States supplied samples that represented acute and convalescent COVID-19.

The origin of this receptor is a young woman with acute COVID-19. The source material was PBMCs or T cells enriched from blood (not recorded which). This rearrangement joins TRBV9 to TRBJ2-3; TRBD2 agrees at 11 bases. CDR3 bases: TGTGCCAGCAGCGTAACCAGGGGGACTAGCGGAGGCACAGATACGCAGTATTTT. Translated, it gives CASSVTRGTSGGTDTQYF.